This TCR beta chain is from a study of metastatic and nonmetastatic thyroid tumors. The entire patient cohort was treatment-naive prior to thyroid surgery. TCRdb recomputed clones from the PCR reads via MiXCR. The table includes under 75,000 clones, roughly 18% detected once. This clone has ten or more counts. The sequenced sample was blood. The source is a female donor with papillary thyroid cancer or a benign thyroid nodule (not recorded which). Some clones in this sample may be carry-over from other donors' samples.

The CDR3 loop reads CASSGELTSGETDTQYF. The CDR3 nucleotides are TGTGCCAGCAGCGGGGAATTGACTAGCGGGGAGACAGATACGCAGTATTTT. This chain links TRBV6-6 with TRBJ2-3; 11 bases are a match to TRBD2. V shed 6 bases and J 3 bases; nucleotides not matched to a gene: 11. CDR3 length equals 17 residues. Germline assignment: CDR1 MNHNY and CDR2 SVGAGI (reference sequence).